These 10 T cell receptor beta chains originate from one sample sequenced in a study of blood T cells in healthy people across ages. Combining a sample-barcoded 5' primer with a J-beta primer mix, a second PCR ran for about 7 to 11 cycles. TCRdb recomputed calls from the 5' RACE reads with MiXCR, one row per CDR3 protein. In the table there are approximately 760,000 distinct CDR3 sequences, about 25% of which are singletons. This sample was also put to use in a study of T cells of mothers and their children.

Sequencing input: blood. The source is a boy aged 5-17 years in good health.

The CDR3 sequence is CASSLEGGLGNYEQYF. DNA for the CDR3: TGTGCCAGCAGCTTGGAGGGGGGACTCGGGAACTACGAGCAGTACTTC. The chain joins TRBV5-6 to TRBJ2-7; D may be TRBD1 or TRBD2 (6 bases each). Germline V lookup: CDR1 SGHDT, CDR2 YYEEEE. CDR3 length: 16 amino acids. Trimming stripped 0 bases from V and 3 bases from J, with 16 bases between.

CDR3 nucleotide sequence: TGTGCCAGCAGTTTTGCATCGCGGGGGAGAGAGACCCAGTACTTC. It translates to CASSFASRGRETQYF. The V call is TRBV28, the J call TRBJ2-5; 7 nucleotides align to TRBD2. The V gene end was trimmed by 3 bases and the J gene end by 4 bases; junction bases not matched to a gene: 8. This CDR3 is 15 amino acids long. Looked up from germline, CDR1 is MDHEN and CDR2 is SYDVKM.

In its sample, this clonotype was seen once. The CDR3: CASSAGVNYGYTF. The DNA of the CDR3 is TGTGCCAGCAGCGCGGGGGTTAACTATGGCTACACCTTC. V gene TRBV7-2 combines with J gene TRBJ1-2; tentatively, D is TRBD1 (5 bases). CDR3 size: 13 residues. V lost 5 bases to trimming and J lost 1 base, with 8 bases between them. The V gene's germline CDR1 is SGHTA and CDR2 FQGNSA.

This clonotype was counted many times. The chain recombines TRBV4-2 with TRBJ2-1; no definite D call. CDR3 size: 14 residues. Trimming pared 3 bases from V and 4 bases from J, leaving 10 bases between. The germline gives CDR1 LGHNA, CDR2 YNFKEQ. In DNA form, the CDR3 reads TGTGCCAGCAGCCAGCGCCAGGAGTACAATGAGCAGTTCTTC. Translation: CASSQRQEYNEQFF.

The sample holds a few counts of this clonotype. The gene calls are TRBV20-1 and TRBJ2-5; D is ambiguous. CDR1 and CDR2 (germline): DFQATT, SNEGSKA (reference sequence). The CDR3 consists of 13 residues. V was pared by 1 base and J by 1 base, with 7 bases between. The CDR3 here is CSARAGTQETQYF. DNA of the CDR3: TGCAGTGCTAGAGCCGGTACCCAAGAGACCCAGTACTTC.

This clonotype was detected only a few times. This CDR3 reads CASSYPYTQGHQNTEAFF. The CDR3 bases are TGTGCCAGCAGTTACCCATACACCCAAGGACACCAGAACACTGAAGCTTTCTTT. The chain uses TRBV6-2 or TRBV6-3 and TRBJ1-1; tentatively, D is TRBD1 (5 bases). The V and J ends lost 2 bases and 1 base respectively, with 20 bases between them. This CDR3 is 18 amino acids long. The germline V gene has CDR1 MNHEY and CDR2 SVGEGT.

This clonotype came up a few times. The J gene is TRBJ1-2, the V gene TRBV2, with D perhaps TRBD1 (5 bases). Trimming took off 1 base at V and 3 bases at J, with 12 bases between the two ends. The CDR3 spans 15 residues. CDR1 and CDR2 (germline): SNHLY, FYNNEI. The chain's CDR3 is CASSEGGGVHYGYTF. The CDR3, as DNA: TGTGCCAGCAGTGAAGGGGGGGGGGTCCACTATGGCTACACCTTC. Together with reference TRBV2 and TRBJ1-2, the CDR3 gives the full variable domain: EPEVTQTPSHQVTQMGQEVILRCVPISNHLYFYWYRQILGQKVEFLVSFYNNEISEKSEIFDDQFSVERPDGSNFTLKIRSTKLEDSAMYFCASSEGGGVHYGYTFGSGTRLTVV.

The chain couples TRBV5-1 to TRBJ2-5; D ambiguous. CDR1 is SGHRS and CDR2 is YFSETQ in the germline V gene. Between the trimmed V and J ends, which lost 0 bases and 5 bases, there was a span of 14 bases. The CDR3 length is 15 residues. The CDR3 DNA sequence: TGCGCCAGCAGCTTGGCAGTGGTTACTGACGAGACCCAGTACTTC. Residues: CASSLAVVTDETQYF.

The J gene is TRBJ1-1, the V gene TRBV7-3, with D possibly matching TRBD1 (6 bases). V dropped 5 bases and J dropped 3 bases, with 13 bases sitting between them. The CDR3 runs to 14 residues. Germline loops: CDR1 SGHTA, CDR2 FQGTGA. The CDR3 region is CASSKSGTYTEAFF. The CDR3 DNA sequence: TGTGCCAGCAGCAAATCCGGGACATACACTGAAGCTTTCTTT.

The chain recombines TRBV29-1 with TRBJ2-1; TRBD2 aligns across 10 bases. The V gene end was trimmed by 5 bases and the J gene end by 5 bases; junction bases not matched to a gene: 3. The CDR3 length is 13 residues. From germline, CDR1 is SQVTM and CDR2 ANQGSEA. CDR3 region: CSVSAGGNNEQFF. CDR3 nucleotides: TGCAGCGTTTCAGCGGGGGGGAACAATGAGCAGTTCTTC.